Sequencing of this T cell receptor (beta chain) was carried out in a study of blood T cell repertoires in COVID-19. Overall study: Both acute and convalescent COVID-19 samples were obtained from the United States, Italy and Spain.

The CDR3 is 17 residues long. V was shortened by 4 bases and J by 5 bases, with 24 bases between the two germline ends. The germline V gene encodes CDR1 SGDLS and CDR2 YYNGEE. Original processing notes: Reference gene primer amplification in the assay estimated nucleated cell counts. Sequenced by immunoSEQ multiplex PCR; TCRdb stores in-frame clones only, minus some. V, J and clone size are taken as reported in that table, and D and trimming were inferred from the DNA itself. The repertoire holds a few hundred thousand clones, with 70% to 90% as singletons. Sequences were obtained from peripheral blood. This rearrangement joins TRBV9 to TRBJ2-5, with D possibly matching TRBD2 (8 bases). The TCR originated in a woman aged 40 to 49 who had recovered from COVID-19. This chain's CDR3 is CASSPRGLAGGGETQYF. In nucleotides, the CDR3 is TGTGCCAGCAGCCCAAGGGGGCTGGCGGGAGGTGGGGAGACCCAGTACTTC.